These T cell receptor beta chains were read from a single sample in a study of CD8 T cells in ankylosing spondylitis. TCRdb used MiXCR to reprocess the 5' RACE reads, holding one entry per CDR3 protein. The data show 300,000 to 350,000 distinct CDR3 sequences, with 20% seen just once and under 4% held by the top ten. What was sequenced was blood, either unsorted or a sorted T cell fraction (not recorded which). The receptors were gathered from a female donor with ankylosing spondylitis or in good health (not recorded which). CDR3s include the opening cysteine and the closing phenylalanine or tryptophan. The D gene is left open where the match is weak.

NA	TRBV19	TRBJ2-7	CASSSSGAFSYEQYF
NA	TRBV2	TRBJ2-3	CASKGGRTDTQYF
TRBD1	TRBV12-3/TRBV12-4	TRBJ2-1	CASRRTGATYNEQFF
NA	TRBV6-1	TRBJ2-2	CASRTVANTGELFF
NA	TRBV29-1	TRBJ2-3	CSEGEGTDTQYF
NA	TRBV12-3/TRBV12-4	TRBJ2-3	CASSLASTDTQYF
NA	TRBV6-2/TRBV6-3	TRBJ1-1	CASSYVQGRPGSF
TRBD1	TRBV29-1	TRBJ1-3	CSCHDRDRNTIYF
TRBD2	TRBV7-6	TRBJ2-7	CASSSLASSYEQYF
TRBD2	TRBV9	TRBJ2-1	CASSVAPSGDNEQFF
TRBD1	TRBV5-1	TRBJ1-1	CASSLATGRETEAFF
TRBD1	TRBV7-2	TRBJ2-3	CASSHRQGPSDTQYF
NA	TRBV20-1	TRBJ1-5	CSASVSDANQPQHF
TRBD2	TRBV10-3	TRBJ2-5	CAISGRGGSTETQYF
TRBD2	TRBV20-1	TRBJ2-5	CSAEETSGLGTQYF
NA	TRBV12-3/TRBV12-4	TRBJ2-5	CASSYGGRETQYF
NA	TRBV5-5	TRBJ2-7	CASSLEMWHNYEQYF
TRBD1	TRBV29-1	TRBJ2-3	CSVQTGGVTDTQYF
NA	TRBV7-9	TRBJ1-5	CASSLGGGSNQPQHF
NA	TRBV7-8	TRBJ1-1	CASSPTLDEAFF